Each of the 5 T cell receptor beta chains below was sequenced from the same sample in a study of cytotoxic CD8 clonotypes in ibrutinib-treated CLL (dated by TCRdb to 2020 to 2023). The receptor library was made with the immunoSEQ multiplex PCR assay. TCRdb carries this immuneACCESS record with in-frame sequences only. Its versions omit some clonotypes, under half of them owing to an unresolved V gene in the studies checked, with the rest unexplained. Present in this sample are about 180,000 clones, 84% of which were seen just once. The top ten constitute 3.5% to 5.5% of the sample. This specimen's time point label, interpreted: roughly 2 years on ibrutinib. Sample: PBMCs, taken after 24 months of ibrutinib treatment. The receptor source for this set is a human donor with chronic lymphocytic leukemia.

This rearrangement joins TRBV18 to TRBJ1-2; D is ambiguous. Germline CDR1 is KGHSH and CDR2 is LQKENI. Trimming cost V 3 bases and J 5 bases, with 10 bases left between them. The CDR3 extends over 13 amino acids. This chain's CDR3 is CASSPDEKYGYTF. Here the CDR3 DNA reads TGTGCCAGCTCACCGGACGAGAAATATGGCTACACCTTC.

This clone has only one observation. The rearrangement uses TRBV4-2 and TRBJ2-6; tentatively, D is TRBD2 (7 bases). The CDR3 covers 19 residues. Trimming cost V 3 bases and J 0 bases, with 18 bases left between them. Germline assignment: CDR1 LGHNA and CDR2 YNFKEQ. The CDR3 spells CASSQNEGGVFSGANVLTF. CDR3 DNA sequence: TGTGCCAGCAGCCAGAATGAGGGGGGGGTCTTCTCTGGGGCCAACGTCCTGACTTTC.

The rearrangement links TRBV5-1 to TRBJ1-1, with D possibly TRBD1 on 6 matching bases. V lost 4 bases and J 3 bases, leaving 19 bases between the germline ends. The CDR3 is made up of 16 amino acids. CDR1 is SGHRS and CDR2 is YFSETQ in the germline V gene. The CDR3 protein is CASSPRATGLDTEAFF. As DNA, the CDR3 is TGCGCCAGCAGCCCCAGGGCAACAGGGTTAGACACTGAAGCTTTCTTT.

J is TRBJ2-7 and V is TRBV5-5, with D possibly being TRBD1 or TRBD2 (5 bases each). The V end was cut by 0 bases, the J end by 5 bases, with 18 bases between. CDR3 length: 16 amino acids. CDR1 and CDR2 (germline): SGHKS, YYEKEE (reference sequence). This chain's CDR3 is CASSLAIGAGTHEQYF. The DNA for the CDR3 is TGTGCCAGCAGCTTGGCCATCGGAGCAGGGACCCACGAGCAGTACTTC. Combining the CDR3 with reference TRBV5-5 and TRBJ2-7 gives the whole variable domain DAGVTQSPTHLIKTRGQQVTLRCSPISGHKSVSWYQQVLGQGPQFIFQYYEKEERGRGNFPDRFSARQFPNYSSELNVNALLLGDSALYLCASSLAIGAGTHEQYFGPGTRLTVT.

As regards this clone: Germline is not matched at one junction end, which may reflect a read error. The J gene is TRBJ2-7, the V gene TRBV7-3, with unresolved D. This CDR3 has 12 amino acids. Germline values: CDR1 SGHTA, CDR2 FQGTGA. CDR3 nucleotide sequence: TGTGCCAGCAGCTTAGAACCGGTTTTGACGATCTTC. The encoded protein is CASSLEPVLTIF.